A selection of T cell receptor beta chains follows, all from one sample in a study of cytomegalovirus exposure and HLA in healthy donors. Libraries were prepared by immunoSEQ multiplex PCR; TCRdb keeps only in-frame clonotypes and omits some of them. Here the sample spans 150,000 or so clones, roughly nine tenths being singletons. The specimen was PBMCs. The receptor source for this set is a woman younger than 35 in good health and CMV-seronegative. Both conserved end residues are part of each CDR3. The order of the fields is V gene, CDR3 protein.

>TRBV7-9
CASTHRGQGGLNTEAFF
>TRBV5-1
CASSSTGAGQETQYF
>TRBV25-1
CASSKLAGGNNEQFF
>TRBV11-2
CASRGLNEQFF
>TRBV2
CASSEGFEDGSTGELFF
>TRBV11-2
CASSHRRMQETQYF
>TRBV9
CASSGQGSRYGYTF
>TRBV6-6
CASSYFGGGETQYF
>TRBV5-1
CASSDPGGTGEKLFF
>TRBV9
CASSVSRSEDRPNTEAFF
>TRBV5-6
CASITGTEFYGYTF
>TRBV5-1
CASSLGDRRVETQYF
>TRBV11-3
CASSLSLLISRWNTEAFF
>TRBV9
CASSVGGTDYSPLHF
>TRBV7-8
CASSDRNYGYTF
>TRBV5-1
CASSLGGTTEAFF
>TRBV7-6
CASSPRQQGYGYTF
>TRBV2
CAGTSGGGGYTF
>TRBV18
CASSLAGRNTEAFF
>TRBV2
CASRKGWGTFNYGYTF
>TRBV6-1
CASSEPTRQGVNNEQFF
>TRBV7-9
CASSSQENQPQHF
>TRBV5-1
CASSNRDRVGTQYF